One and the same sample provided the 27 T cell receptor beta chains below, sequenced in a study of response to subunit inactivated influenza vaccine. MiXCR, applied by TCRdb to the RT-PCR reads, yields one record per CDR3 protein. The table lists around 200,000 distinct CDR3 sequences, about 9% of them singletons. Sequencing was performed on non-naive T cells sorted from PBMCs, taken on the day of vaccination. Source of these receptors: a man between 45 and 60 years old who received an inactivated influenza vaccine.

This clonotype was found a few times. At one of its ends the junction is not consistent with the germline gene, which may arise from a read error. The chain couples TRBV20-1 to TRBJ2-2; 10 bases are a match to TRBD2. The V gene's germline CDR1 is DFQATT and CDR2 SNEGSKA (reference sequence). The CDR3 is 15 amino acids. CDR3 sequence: CSARKLAGFAGELFF. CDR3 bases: TGCAGCGCTAGGAAACTAGCGGGGTTCGCCGGGGAGCTGTTTTTT.

In DNA form, the CDR3 reads TGCGCCAGCAGCGGGACAGGGAACCCCCTCAATGAGCAGTTCTTC. Residues: CASSGTGNPLNEQFF. This chain joins TRBV5-1 and TRBJ2-1; TRBD1 matches at 9 bases. The CDR3 runs 15 residues. Germline V gene sequence: CDR1 SGHRS, CDR2 YFSETQ. With V trimmed by 4 bases and J by 6 bases, 8 bases remained unmatched.

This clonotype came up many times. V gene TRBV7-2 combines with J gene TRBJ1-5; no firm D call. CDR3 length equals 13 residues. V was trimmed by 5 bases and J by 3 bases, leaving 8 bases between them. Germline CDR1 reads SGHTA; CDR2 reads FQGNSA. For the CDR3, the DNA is TGTGCCAGCAGCCCTAAATCCAATCAGCCCCAGCATTTT. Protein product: CASSPKSNQPQHF.

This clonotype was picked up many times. The CDR3 DNA is TGTGCCACCAGCAGAGATCTCAGTGAAAAACTGTTTTTT. This encodes CATSRDLSEKLFF. The J gene is TRBJ1-4, the V gene TRBV15; D ambiguous. This CDR3 region has 13 residues. From germline, CDR1 is LNHNV and CDR2 YYDKDF (reference sequence). V was trimmed by 0 bases and J by 7 bases, leaving 6 bases between them.

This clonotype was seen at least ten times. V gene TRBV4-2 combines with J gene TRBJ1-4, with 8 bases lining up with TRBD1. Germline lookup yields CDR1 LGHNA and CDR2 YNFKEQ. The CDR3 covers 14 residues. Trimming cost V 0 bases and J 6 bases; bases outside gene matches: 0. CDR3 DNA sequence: TGTGCCAGCAGCCAAGAACAGGGGGATGAAAAACTGTTTTTT. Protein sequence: CASSQEQGDEKLFF.

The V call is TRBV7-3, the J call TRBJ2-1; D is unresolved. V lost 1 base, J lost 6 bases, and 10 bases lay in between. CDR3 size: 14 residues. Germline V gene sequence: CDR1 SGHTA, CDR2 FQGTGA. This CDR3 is CASSLSLGANEQFF. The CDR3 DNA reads TGTGCCAGCAGCTTAAGTCTGGGCGCCAATGAGCAGTTCTTC.

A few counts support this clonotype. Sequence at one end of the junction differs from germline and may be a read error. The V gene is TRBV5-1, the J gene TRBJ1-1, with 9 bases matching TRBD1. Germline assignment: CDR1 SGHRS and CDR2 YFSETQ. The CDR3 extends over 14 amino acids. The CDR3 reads CASNRGQSNPEAFF. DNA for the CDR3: TGCGCCAGCAACAGGGGGCAATCGAACCCTGAAGCTTTCTTT.

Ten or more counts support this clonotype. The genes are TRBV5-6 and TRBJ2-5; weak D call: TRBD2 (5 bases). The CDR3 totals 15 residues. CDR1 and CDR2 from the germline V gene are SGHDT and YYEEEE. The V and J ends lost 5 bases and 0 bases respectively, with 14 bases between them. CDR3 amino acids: CASSILRDYQETQYF. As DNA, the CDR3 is TGTGCCAGCAGTATATTGAGGGATTACCAAGAGACCCAGTACTTC.

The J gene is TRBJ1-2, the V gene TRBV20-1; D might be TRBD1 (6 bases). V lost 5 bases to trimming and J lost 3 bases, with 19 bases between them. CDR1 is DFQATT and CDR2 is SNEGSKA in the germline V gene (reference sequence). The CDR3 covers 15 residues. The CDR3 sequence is CSAYPWDKKDYGYTF. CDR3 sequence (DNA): TGCAGTGCTTACCCTTGGGACAAAAAAGACTATGGCTACACCTTC.

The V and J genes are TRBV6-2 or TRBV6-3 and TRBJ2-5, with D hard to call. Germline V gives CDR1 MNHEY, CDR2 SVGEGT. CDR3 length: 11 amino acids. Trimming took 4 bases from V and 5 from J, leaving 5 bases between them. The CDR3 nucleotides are TGTGCCAGCAGTTTGATGGAGACCCAGTACTTC. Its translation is CASSLMETQYF.

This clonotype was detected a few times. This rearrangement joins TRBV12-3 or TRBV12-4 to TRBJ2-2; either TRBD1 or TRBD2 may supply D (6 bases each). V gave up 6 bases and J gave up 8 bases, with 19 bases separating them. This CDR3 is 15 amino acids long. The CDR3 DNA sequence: TGTGCCAGCAGCCCCGACATGGGGGGCTTGGGGGAGCTGTTTTTT. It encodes CASSPDMGGLGELFF.

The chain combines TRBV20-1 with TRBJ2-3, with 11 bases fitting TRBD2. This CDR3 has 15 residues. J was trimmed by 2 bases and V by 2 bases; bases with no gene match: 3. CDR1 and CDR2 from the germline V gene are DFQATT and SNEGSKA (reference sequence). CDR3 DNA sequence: TGCAGTGCTAGACGACTAGCGGGACCCACAGATACGCAGTATTTT. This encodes CSARRLAGPTDTQYF.

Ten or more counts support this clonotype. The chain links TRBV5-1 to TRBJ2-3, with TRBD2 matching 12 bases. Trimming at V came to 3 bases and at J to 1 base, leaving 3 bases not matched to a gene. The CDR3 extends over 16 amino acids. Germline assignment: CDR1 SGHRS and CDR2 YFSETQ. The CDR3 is CASSSLAGGRTDTQYF. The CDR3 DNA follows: TGCGCCAGCAGCTCACTAGCGGGGGGACGCACAGATACGCAGTATTTT.

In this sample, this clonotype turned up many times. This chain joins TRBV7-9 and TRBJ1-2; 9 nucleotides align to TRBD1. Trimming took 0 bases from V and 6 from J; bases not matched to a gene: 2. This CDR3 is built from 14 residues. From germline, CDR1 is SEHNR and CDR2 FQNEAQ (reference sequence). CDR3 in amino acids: CASSLAGTGHGYTF. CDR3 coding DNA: TGTGCCAGCAGCTTAGCCGGGACAGGGCATGGCTACACCTTC.

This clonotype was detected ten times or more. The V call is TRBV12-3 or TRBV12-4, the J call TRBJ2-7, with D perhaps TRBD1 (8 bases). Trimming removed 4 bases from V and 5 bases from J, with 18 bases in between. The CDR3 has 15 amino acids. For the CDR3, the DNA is TGTGCCAGCAGTTCACAGGGGGGGAGAAAAAACGAGCAGTACTTC. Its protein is CASSSQGGRKNEQYF.

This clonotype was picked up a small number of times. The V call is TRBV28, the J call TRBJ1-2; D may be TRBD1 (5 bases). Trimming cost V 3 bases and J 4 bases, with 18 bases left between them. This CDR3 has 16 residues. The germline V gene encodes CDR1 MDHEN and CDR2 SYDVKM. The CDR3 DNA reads TGTGCCAGCAGTTTCAATCCAAGACAGATTTCCTATGGCTACACCTTC. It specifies CASSFNPRQISYGYTF.

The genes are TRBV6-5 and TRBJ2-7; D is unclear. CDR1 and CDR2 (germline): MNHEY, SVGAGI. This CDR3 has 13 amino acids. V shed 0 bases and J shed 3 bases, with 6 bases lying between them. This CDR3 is CASSYSKGYEQYF. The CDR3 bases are TGTGCCAGCAGTTACTCGAAGGGCTACGAGCAGTACTTC.

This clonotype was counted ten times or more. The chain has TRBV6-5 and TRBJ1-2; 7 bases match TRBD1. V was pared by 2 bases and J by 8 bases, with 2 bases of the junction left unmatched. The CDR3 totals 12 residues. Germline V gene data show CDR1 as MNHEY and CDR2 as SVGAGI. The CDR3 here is CASSYPGGGYTF. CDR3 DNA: TGTGCCAGCAGTTACCCAGGGGGGGGCTACACCTTC.

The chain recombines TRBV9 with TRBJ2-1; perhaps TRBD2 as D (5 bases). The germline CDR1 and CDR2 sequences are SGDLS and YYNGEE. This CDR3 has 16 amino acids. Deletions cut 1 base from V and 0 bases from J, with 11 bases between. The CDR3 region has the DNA TGTGCCAGCAGCGTAACCCAAACTAGCTCCTACAATGAGCAGTTCTTC. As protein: CASSVTQTSSYNEQFF.

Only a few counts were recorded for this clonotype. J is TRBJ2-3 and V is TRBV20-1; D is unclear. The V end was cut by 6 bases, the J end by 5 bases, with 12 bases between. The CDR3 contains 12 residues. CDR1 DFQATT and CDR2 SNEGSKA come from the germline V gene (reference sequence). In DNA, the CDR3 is TGCAGTGCCCCCCCGAGTGGAGATACGCAGTATTTT. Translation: CSAPPSGDTQYF.

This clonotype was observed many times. The CDR3 region has the DNA TGTGCCACCAGTGACTCCCGGAGGAGTGAGGCCCGTAATGAGCAGTTCTTC. Its protein product is CATSDSRRSEARNEQFF. This chain uses TRBV24-1 with TRBJ2-1; a weak D match, TRBD2 (5 bases). Trimming shortened V by 4 bases and J by 7 bases, and 22 bases separated the two germline ends. Germline V gene lookup returns CDR1 KGHDR and CDR2 SFDVKD. The CDR3 spans 17 residues.

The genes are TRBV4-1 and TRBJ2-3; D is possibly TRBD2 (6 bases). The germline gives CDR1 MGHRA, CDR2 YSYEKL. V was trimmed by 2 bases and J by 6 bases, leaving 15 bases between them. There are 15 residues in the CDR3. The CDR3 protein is CASSQTGTRGDTQYF. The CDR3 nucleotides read TGCGCCAGCAGCCAAACCGGGACTCGAGGGGATACGCAGTATTTT.

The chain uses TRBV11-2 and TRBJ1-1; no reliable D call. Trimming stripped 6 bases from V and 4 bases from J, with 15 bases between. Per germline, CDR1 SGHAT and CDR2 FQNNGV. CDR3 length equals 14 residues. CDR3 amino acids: CASRVQIDLTEAFF. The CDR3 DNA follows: TGTGCCAGCAGGGTACAGATAGATCTCACTGAAGCTTTCTTT.

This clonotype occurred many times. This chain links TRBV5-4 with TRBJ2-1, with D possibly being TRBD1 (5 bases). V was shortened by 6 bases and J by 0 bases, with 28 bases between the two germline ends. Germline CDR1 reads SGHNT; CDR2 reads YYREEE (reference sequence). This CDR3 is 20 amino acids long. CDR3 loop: CASTSETVRAKVYSYNEQFF. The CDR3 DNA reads TGTGCCAGCACCTCTGAGACAGTCCGCGCTAAAGTTTACTCCTACAATGAGCAGTTCTTC.

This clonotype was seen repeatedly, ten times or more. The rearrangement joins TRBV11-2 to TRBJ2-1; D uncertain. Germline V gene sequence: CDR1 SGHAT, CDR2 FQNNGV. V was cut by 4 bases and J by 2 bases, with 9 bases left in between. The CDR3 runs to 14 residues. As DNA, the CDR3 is TGTGCCAGCAGCTCCCTCCCTCCCTACAATGAGCAGTTCTTC. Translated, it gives CASSSLPPYNEQFF. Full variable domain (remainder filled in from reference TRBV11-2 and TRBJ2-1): EAGVAQSPRYKIIEKRQSVAFWCNPISGHATLYWYQQILGQGPKLLIQFQNNGVVDDSQLPKDRFSAERLKGVDSTLKIQPAKLEDSAVYLCASSSLPPYNEQFFGPGTRLTVL.

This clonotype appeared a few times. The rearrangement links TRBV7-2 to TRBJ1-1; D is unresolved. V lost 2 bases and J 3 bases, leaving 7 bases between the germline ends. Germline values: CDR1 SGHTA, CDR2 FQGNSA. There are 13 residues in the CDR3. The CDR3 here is CASSLIVDTEAFF. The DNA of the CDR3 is TGTGCCAGCAGCTTAATCGTCGACACTGAAGCTTTCTTT.

The CDR3 sequence: CASSPQAGGQETQYF. DNA for the CDR3: TGTGCCAGCAGTCCTCAAGCGGGAGGGCAAGAGACCCAGTACTTC. The gene calls are TRBV2 and TRBJ2-5; 10 nucleotides line up with TRBD2. The germline CDR1 and CDR2 sequences are SNHLY and FYNNEI. CDR3 length equals 15 residues. Unmatched junction bases numbered 5, after V lost 5 bases and J lost 2 bases.